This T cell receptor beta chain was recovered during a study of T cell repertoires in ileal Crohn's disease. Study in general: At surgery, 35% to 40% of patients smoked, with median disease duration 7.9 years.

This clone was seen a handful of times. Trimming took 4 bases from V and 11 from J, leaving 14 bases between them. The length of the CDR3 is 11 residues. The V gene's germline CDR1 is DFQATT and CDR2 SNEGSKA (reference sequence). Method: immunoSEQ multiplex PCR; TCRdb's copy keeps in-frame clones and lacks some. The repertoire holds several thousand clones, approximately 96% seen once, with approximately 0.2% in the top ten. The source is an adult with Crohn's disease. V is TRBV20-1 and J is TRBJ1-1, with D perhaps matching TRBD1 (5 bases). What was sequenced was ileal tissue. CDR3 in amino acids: CSAMGQGSAFF. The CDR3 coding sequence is TGCAGTGCTATGGGGCAGGGAAGTGCTTTCTTT.